The rows below give T cell receptor beta chains drawn from one sample of a study of shared clonotypes between healthy human individuals. Data came from immunoSEQ multiplex PCR; TCRdb stores just in-frame clones and leaves some out. The sample holds about 600,000 clones, 95% to 98% seen once. Material for sequencing was naive CD4+ T cells sorted from blood. These receptors were collected from a woman aged 30 to 39 in good health. CDR3s include the opening cysteine and the closing phenylalanine or tryptophan. A D gene is named only where the DNA matches it firmly. Size tells how often a clone was seen (once, few, many) or the class of an expanded clone, and some rows leave it out.

D,V,J,size,DNA,CDR3
-,TRBV18,TRBJ1-1,-,TGTGCCAGCTCACCCTCCGACAGGGAAGCTTTCTTT,CASSPSDREAFF
-,TRBV11-1,TRBJ1-2,-,TGTGCCAGCAGCCCCGACACTTTTCACGGCTACACCTTC,CASSPDTFHGYTF
-,TRBV14,TRBJ2-2,-,TGTGCCAGCAGCGCCAGAACAGGGTTTCGACGCTCCGGGGAGCTGTTTTTT,CASSARTGFRRSGELFF
TRBD2,TRBV5-6,TRBJ2-1,-,TGTGCCAGCAGCTTGCTAGCGGACTCCTACAATGAGCAGTTCTTC,CASSLLADSYNEQFF
TRBD1,TRBV11-2,TRBJ2-7,-,TGTGCCAGCAGCTTAGCGTTAACAGGGGGCGACGAGCAGTACTTC,CASSLALTGGDEQYF
-,TRBV5-6,TRBJ2-7,-,TGTGCCAGCAGCTTTAAAAAGGGTCACTACGAGCAGTACTTC,CASSFKKGHYEQYF
-,TRBV2,TRBJ2-1,-,TGTGCCAGCAGTGAAAACGGAGGCGGATTCAATGAGCAGTTCTTC,CASSENGGGFNEQFF
-,TRBV30,TRBJ1-6,-,TGTGCCTGGAGTAGGGACTCATTCCACTTT,CAWSRDSFHF
-,TRBV27,TRBJ1-2,-,TGTGCCAGCAGTTTATTGGGGGAAGCTAACTATGGCTACACCTTC,CASSLLGEANYGYTF
TRBD2,TRBV18,TRBJ2-3,-,TGTGCCAGCTCACCAGCGATAGCGGGAAACACAGATACGCAGTATTTT,CASSPAIAGNTDTQYF
-,TRBV30,TRBJ2-5,-,TGTGCCTGGAGTCGGGCTAGCTACCAAGAGACCCAGTACTTC,CAWSRASYQETQYF
-,TRBV6-5,TRBJ2-3,-,TGTGCCAGCAGACCTATAGCGTCTAGCACAGATACGCAGTATTTT,CASRPIASSTDTQYF
TRBD1,TRBV5-1,TRBJ2-2,-,TGCGCCAGCAGCTCCCGGACAGGGAGGAACACCGGGGAGCTGTTTTTT,CASSSRTGRNTGELFF
-,TRBV18,TRBJ2-7,-,TGTGCCAGCTCACCACTCCCTGGCGAGCAGTACTTC,CASSPLPGEQYF
-,TRBV15,TRBJ2-1,-,TGTGCCACCAGCAGAGATACCCAGCAATTGGAGCAGTTCTTC,CATSRDTQQLEQFF
-,TRBV7-7,TRBJ2-5,-,TGTGCCAGCAGCTTCACCCTCCTGGAGACCCAGTACTTC,CASSFTLLETQYF
-,TRBV7-9,TRBJ2-4,-,TGTGCCAGCAGCTTAGCGGAAGGGGATCCAGTACAGTACTTC,CASSLAEGDPVQYF
-,TRBV5-5,TRBJ1-3,-,TGTGCCAGCAGCTTGCAGGGTGTGGGAAACACCATATATTTT,CASSLQGVGNTIYF
-,TRBV6-1,TRBJ1-2,-,TGTGCCACCGCCCTTGACAGGATCAGCGGTGGCTACACCTTC,CATALDRISGGYTF
TRBD1,TRBV18,TRBJ1-1,-,TGTGCCAGCTCACGCGTAGAGGACAGGGGAGTGTTCATGAACACTGAAGCTTTCTTT,CASSRVEDRGVFMNTEAFF
-,TRBV29-1,TRBJ2-2,-,TGCAGCGTTGAACTGGACACCGGGGAGCTGTTTTTT,CSVELDTGELFF
TRBD2,TRBV19,TRBJ2-2,-,TGTGCCAGTAGTAACCGGAGGGGACTAGCGGGAGTCACCGGGGAGCTGTTTTTT,CASSNRRGLAGVTGELFF
-,TRBV19,TRBJ2-1,-,TGTGCCAGTAGTATAGATGGAGGATCCCTAGTTTACAATGAGCAGTTCTTC,CASSIDGGSLVYNEQFF
-,TRBV7-6,TRBJ2-2,-,-,CASSSSTLGTGELFF
TRBD1,TRBV11-2,TRBJ2-2,-,TGTGCCAGCAGCTTAGGGGAGACAGGGTCGGCCACCGGGGAGCTGTTTTTT,CASSLGETGSATGELFF
-,TRBV21-1,TRBJ2-1,-,TGTGCCAGCAGCTCCCTTGCCTGGACTAGCGGGAGCAGCGGCAATGAGCAGTTCTTC,CASSSLAWTSGSSGNEQFF
-,TRBV5-1,TRBJ2-1,-,TGCGCCAGCAGCTTGGACGGGAGATTAGCGAGGGATGAGCAGTTCTTC,CASSLDGRLARDEQFF
TRBD2,TRBV11-2,TRBJ2-1,-,TGTGCCAGCAGCTTAGATCCCCGGACTAGCCAGTTCTTC,CASSLDPRTSQFF
TRBD1,TRBV19,TRBJ1-6,-,TGTGCCAGTAGTGCAACCGGGACAGGGGCTTCACCCCTCCACTTT,CASSATGTGASPLHF
-,TRBV2,TRBJ1-4,once,TGTGCCAGCAGTAGGGACGGATCAACTAATGAAAAACTGTTTTTT,CASSRDGSTNEKLFF
-,TRBV6-1,TRBJ1-5,-,TGTGCCAGCAGTGAAGGGGGTAGGGATCAGCCCCAGCATTTT,CASSEGGRDQPQHF
-,TRBV28,TRBJ1-4,-,TGTGCCAGCAGTTTATGGCGGGTTGAAAAACTGTTTTTT,CASSLWRVEKLFF
-,TRBV10-3,TRBJ2-6,-,TGTGCCATCAGGGGGCGGGGCTCAGGGGCCAACGTCCTGACTTTC,CAIRGRGSGANVLTF
-,TRBV2,TRBJ2-3,-,TGTGCCAGCATGTCTAGCGTGGCAGATACGCAGTATTTT,CASMSSVADTQYF
-,TRBV11-2,TRBJ2-2,-,TGTGCCAGCAGCTTAGGGGTGAACACCGGGGAGCTGTTTTTT,CASSLGVNTGELFF
TRBD1,TRBV27,TRBJ2-1,-,TGTGCCAGCAGTTTAGGGGGACAGCTTAATGAGCAGTTCTTC,CASSLGGQLNEQFF
TRBD2,TRBV7-2,TRBJ2-7,-,TGTGCCAGCAGCTTATGGGGGGCGGGAGGGCCCCTTGGGTACGAGCAGTACTTC,CASSLWGAGGPLGYEQYF
TRBD1,TRBV11-2,TRBJ1-1,-,TGTGCCAGCAGCTCCTCCGGACAGGGGGCAAATGAAGCTTTCTTT,CASSSSGQGANEAFF
TRBD1,TRBV2,TRBJ2-5,-,TGTGCCACTAGCCCGGGACAGGGGGTTACATGGGAGACCCAGTACTTC,CATSPGQGVTWETQYF
TRBD1,TRBV11-2,TRBJ2-2,-,TGTGCCAGCAGCCTTGGGACAGGGGGCACCGGGGAGCTGTTTTTT,CASSLGTGGTGELFF
-,TRBV7-6,TRBJ2-7,-,TGTGCCAGCAGCGCCTACAGGGAAACCTACGAGCAGTACTTC,CASSAYRETYEQYF
TRBD1,TRBV12-5,TRBJ2-7,-,TGTGCTAGTGGTTTGCTCGGACAGGCAAAACGGAACACCTACGAGCAGTACTTC,CASGLLGQAKRNTYEQYF
TRBD2,TRBV14,TRBJ2-1,once,TGTGCCAGCAGCCCTCAAGCGGGGACGAGATCTACGGCCCCCTACAATGAGCAGTTCTTC,CASSPQAGTRSTAPYNEQFF
-,TRBV28,TRBJ1-2,-,TGTGCCAGCAAGTGGCATAACTATGGCTACACCTTC,CASKWHNYGYTF
TRBD1,TRBV10-3,TRBJ1-2,-,TGTGCCATCAGTGAACCCGACAGGGGGAATGGCTACACCTTC,CAISEPDRGNGYTF
TRBD2,TRBV5-1,TRBJ2-1,-,TGCGCCAGCAGCTTGTTCGGACTAGCTGGGTACAATGAGCAGTTCTTC,CASSLFGLAGYNEQFF
-,TRBV4-1,TRBJ2-3,-,TGCGCCAGCAGCCAAGGGGGGGGGCCTACGCAGTATTTT,CASSQGGGPTQYF
TRBD2,TRBV6-5,TRBJ2-1,-,TGTGCCAGCAGTTACTCGATAGCGGGGAGGTCCGATGAGCAGTTCTTC,CASSYSIAGRSDEQFF
-,TRBV28,TRBJ2-5,-,TGTGCCAGCAGTTTATTGGGCGAGACCCAGTACTTC,CASSLLGETQYF
-,TRBV7-9,TRBJ2-5,-,TGTGCCAGCAGCCCACAGGGGGGGCAAGAGACCCAGTACTTC,CASSPQGGQETQYF
-,TRBV30,TRBJ2-2,-,TGTGCCTGGAGTCGGACGGCGAACACCGGGGAGCTGTTTTTT,CAWSRTANTGELFF
TRBD2,TRBV28,TRBJ2-3,-,TGTGCCAGCAGTCCCGTGGCGGGAGGTAGCACAGATACGCAGTATTTT,CASSPVAGGSTDTQYF
-,TRBV6-5,TRBJ1-2,-,TGTGCCAGCAGTTACTCGAGCCACGGGGAAGGGGGCTACACCTTC,CASSYSSHGEGGYTF
-,TRBV30,TRBJ1-2,-,TGTGCCTGGAGTGTGACACAAGGGTACGGCTACACCTTC,CAWSVTQGYGYTF
TRBD2,TRBV28,TRBJ2-7,-,TGTGCCAGCAGTTTATTCTCCGGACTAGCTAGTAAGGTCGAGCAGTACTTC,CASSLFSGLASKVEQYF
TRBD2,TRBV6-1,TRBJ2-7,once,TGTGCCAGCAGGGCTAGCGGGGTCCTAATGGAGCAGTACTTC,CASRASGVLMEQYF
-,TRBV7-2,TRBJ2-7,-,TGTGCCAGCAGCTTATACAGCTCCTACGAGCAGTACTTC,CASSLYSSYEQYF
TRBD2,TRBV4-1,TRBJ2-7,-,TGCGCCAGCAGCCAAGAGGGGGGACTAGCGGGAGGCGAGCAGTACTTC,CASSQEGGLAGGEQYF
-,TRBV11-1,TRBJ1-1,-,TGTGCCAGCAGCCCTGAACAGGTCCTGAACACTGAAGCTTTCTTT,CASSPEQVLNTEAFF